This TCR beta chain came from a study of Ad26.COV2.S vaccination and SARS-CoV-2 variants. At the level of the study: Donor was in the COV1001 Ad26.COV2.S trial arm. Study-wide points: A substantial breadth of spike-specific CD8+ and CD4+ T cell responses after vaccination has been reported.

About this clone itself: Antigen unknown.

Treatment reported: some 19 received Ad26.COV2.S at low or high dose, single or two shots; roughly five received placebo; per-sample allocation not given. Day 63 after the first vaccine or placebo injection was the time point for sampling. The assay was immunoSEQ multiplex PCR, and TCRdb's table has in-frame clones only and misses some. The sample has 350,000 to 500,000 clones, 80% to 90% seen once. Germline V gene data show CDR1 as SQVTM and CDR2 as ANQGSEA. The ends were cut back, 7 bases at V and 10 bases at J, with 17 bases in the middle. This CDR3 has 11 amino acids. Specimen: peripheral blood, collected in a trial of Ad26.COV2.S vaccine versus placebo. The J gene is TRBJ2-7, the V gene TRBV29-1; tentatively, D is TRBD1 (5 bases). The receptor comes from a person aged 18-60 years who received the Ad26.COV2.S COVID-19 vaccine or a placebo. The CDR3, as DNA: TGCAGCGGACTCTGGGGCCGCAGACAGTACTTC. It specifies CSGLWGRRQYF.